These 30 T cell receptor beta chains originate from one sample sequenced in a study of response to subunit inactivated influenza vaccine. TCRdb fed the RT-PCR reads into MiXCR, producing one record per CDR3 protein. The repertoire holds hundreds of thousands of distinct CDR3 sequences, about 14% seen once, with 6% to 9.5% in the top ten. Sequences were derived from PBMCs from blood, sampled approximately 15 days before vaccination. Receptors originate from a man aged 50-59 years who received an inactivated influenza vaccine.

This clonotype was seen more than once but under ten times. The V and J genes are TRBV7-3 and TRBJ1-6; no clear D. This CDR3 spans 15 amino acids. Germline V CDR1 and CDR2: SGHTA, FQGTGA. V shed 3 bases and J shed 9 bases, with 15 bases lying between them. The CDR3 DNA reads TGTGCCAGCAGCTTGACTGGGGAAGGTGCTTCACCCCTCCACTTT. Its translation is CASSLTGEGASPLHF.

This clonotype has a handful of counts. The rearrangement uses TRBV21-1 and TRBJ2-2; no check of the table's D call, TRBD2, against the DNA was made. TRBV21-1 is labeled a pseudogene. This CDR3 has 15 amino acids. The CDR3 reads CASSKEAGGTGELFF. The CDR3 nucleotides are TGTGCCAGCAGCAAAGAAGCGGGGGGCACCGGGGAGCTGTTTTTT.

This chain joins TRBV10-3 and TRBJ2-5; possible D gene TRBD1, 6 bases. The CDR3 runs 12 residues. Germline V gene sequence: CDR1 ENHRY, CDR2 SYGVKD. V was cut by 10 bases and J by 3 bases, with 12 bases left in between. The CDR3 region has the DNA TGTGCCACCGCAGGGGAGAAAGAGACCCAGTACTTC. As protein: CATAGEKETQYF.

In its sample, this clonotype was seen a few times. The chain has TRBV20-1 and TRBJ1-1; D is perhaps TRBD1 (5 bases). The CDR3 loop spans 11 amino acids. Germline CDR1 reads DFQATT; CDR2 reads SNEGSKA (reference sequence). V lost 3 bases, J lost 8 bases, and 10 bases lay in between. The CDR3 coding sequence is TGCAGTGCTAGTGGGGCAAGAGAAGCTTTCTTT. Protein: CSASGAREAFF.

About this clonotype itself: An end of the junction does not agree with germline; a read error may underlie this. The chain has TRBV5-1 and TRBJ2-2; D not resolved. Germline V gene sequence: CDR1 SGHRS, CDR2 YFSETQ. CDR3 length equals 15 residues. Here the CDR3 reads CTSSLAGANTGELFF. CDR3 nucleotide sequence: TGCACCAGCAGCTTGGCTGGGGCGAACACCGGGGAGCTGTTTTTT.

This clonotype occurred a few times. The chain has TRBV28 and TRBJ2-6; 9 positions agree with TRBD1. Germline values: CDR1 MDHEN, CDR2 SYDVKM. The V and J ends lost 5 bases and 4 bases, in that order; junction bases with no gene match: 12. The CDR3 sequence is 18 residues long. CDR3 coding DNA: TGTGCCAGCAGTATATTAGGACAGGGGACCCCCGGGGCCAACGTCCTGACTTTC. This translates into CASSILGQGTPGANVLTF.

The sample holds many counts of this clonotype. The rearrangement uses TRBV12-3 or TRBV12-4 and TRBJ2-1, with D unresolved. The CDR3 covers 14 residues. Trimming shortened V by 2 bases and J by 1 base, and 6 bases separated the two germline ends. The DNA of the CDR3 is TGTGCCAGCAGTTTAAGATTTTCCTACAATGAGCAGTTCTTC. Translation gives CASSLRFSYNEQFF.

The gene calls are TRBV24-1 and TRBJ2-1; TRBD2 might be the D (5 bases). The ends were cut back, 3 bases at V and 0 bases at J, with 17 bases in the middle. The CDR3 loop spans 18 amino acids. Germline CDR1 KGHDR, CDR2 SFDVKD. In DNA form, the CDR3 reads TGTGCCACCAGTGATAAAACCGGGGATGGGTCCTCCTACAATGAGCAGTTCTTC. Translating gives CATSDKTGDGSSYNEQFF.

This clonotype was seen only a few times. The CDR3 region is CASSLNQGDYGYTF. For the CDR3, the DNA is TGTGCCAGCAGCCTAAATCAGGGGGACTATGGCTACACCTTC. The rearrangement links TRBV12-3 or TRBV12-4 to TRBJ1-2; 7 nucleotides match TRBD1. This CDR3 has 14 residues. V lost 6 bases and J lost 3; bases outside the gene matches: 7.

The chain couples TRBV20-1 to TRBJ2-3, with 8 bases fitting TRBD2. This CDR3 has 17 residues. The germline CDR1 and CDR2 sequences are DFQATT and SNEGSKA (reference sequence). Trimming cost V 3 bases and J 4 bases; bases outside gene matches: 15. CDR3 amino acids: CSARGLRAGAVADTQYF. Written as DNA, the CDR3 is TGCAGTGCTAGGGGCCTTCGAGCGGGGGCCGTGGCAGATACGCAGTATTTT.

Only a few counts were recorded for this clonotype. CDR3 bases: TGTGCCAGCGACAGGGGGGGCTCCAATGAGCAGTTCTTC. Protein product: CASDRGGSNEQFF. This sequence joins TRBV12-3 or TRBV12-4 and TRBJ2-1; the match to TRBD1 covers 9 bases. The J segment lost 6 bases and the V segment lost 8 bases, leaving 5 bases of the junction unmatched. This CDR3 is built from 13 residues.

This clonotype was counted only a few times. V gene TRBV2 combines with J gene TRBJ1-1, with D possibly TRBD1 on 6 matching bases. Germline CDR1 and CDR2: SNHLY and FYNNEI. Trimming stripped 5 bases from V and 5 bases from J, with 18 bases between. The CDR3 has 15 residues. The chain's CDR3 is CASSLQGLRRTEAFF. CDR3 coding DNA: TGTGCCAGCAGTCTACAGGGTTTAAGGAGGACTGAAGCTTTCTTT.

This clonotype was seen more than once but under ten times. V and J are TRBV6-2 or TRBV6-3 and TRBJ2-4; D not certain. Germline CDR1 reads MNHEY; CDR2 reads SVGEGT. This CDR3 has 17 amino acids. Trimming stripped 0 bases from V and 0 bases from J, with 12 bases between. CDR3 residues: CASSYSGSGIAKNIQYF. The DNA for the CDR3 is TGTGCCAGCAGTTACTCGGGGTCAGGAATAGCCAAAAACATTCAGTACTTC.

CDR3 sequence: CAIMGTSGTPEQFF. The CDR3, as DNA: TGTGCCATCATGGGGACTAGCGGGACCCCTGAGCAGTTCTTC. The V call is TRBV10-3, the J call TRBJ2-1; 13 bases agree with TRBD2. CDR1 and CDR2 from the germline V gene are ENHRY and SYGVKD. The CDR3 totals 14 residues. The trim removed 7 bases at V and 9 bases at J, leaving 6 bases unmatched.

This chain links TRBV4-2 with TRBJ2-7, with TRBD2 identical over 8 bases. Germline CDR1 and CDR2: LGHNA and YNFKEQ. V gave up 5 bases and J gave up 0 bases; unmatched junction bases: 6. The CDR3 runs 15 residues. CDR3 in amino acids: CASSYPGGGSYEQYF. In DNA form, the CDR3 reads TGTGCCAGCAGCTACCCGGGAGGGGGCTCCTACGAGCAGTACTTC.

This rearrangement joins TRBV7-9 to TRBJ2-7; D ambiguous. With 5 bases removed from V and 0 bases from J, the gap between germline ends came to 11 bases. Germline V gene data show CDR1 as SEHNR and CDR2 as FQNEAQ (reference sequence). The CDR3 length is 14 residues. The DNA of the CDR3 is TGTGCCAGCAGCCCCGGCAGCCACTCCTACGAGCAGTACTTC. It specifies CASSPGSHSYEQYF.

This clonotype was seen repeatedly, ten times or more. The chain carries TRBV5-1 and TRBJ2-1; TRBD2 matches 7 bases. The CDR3 has 15 amino acids. Per germline, CDR1 SGHRS and CDR2 YFSETQ. The ends lost 4 bases at V and 2 bases at J; junction bases unmatched: 6. This CDR3 is CASSQSGETYNEQFF. Here the CDR3 DNA reads TGCGCCAGCAGCCAAAGCGGGGAAACCTACAATGAGCAGTTCTTC.

The table lists this clonotype with a few counts. The V gene is TRBV5-4, the J gene TRBJ1-2; 10 nucleotides agree with TRBD1. The V and J ends lost 4 bases and 6 bases, in that order; junction bases with no gene match: 6. The CDR3 is made up of 14 amino acids. Germline CDR1 is SGHNT and CDR2 is YYREEE (reference sequence). The CDR3 here is CASSQDRGRNGYTF. In nucleotides, the CDR3 is TGTGCCAGCAGCCAGGACAGGGGGAGGAATGGCTACACCTTC.

The V and J genes are TRBV12-3 or TRBV12-4 and TRBJ2-7; no firm D call. The V gene lost 5 bases and the J gene lost 0 bases, with 23 bases spanning the gap. This CDR3 has 18 amino acids. The CDR3 sequence is CASSVNWVSTPYSYEQYF. Here the CDR3 DNA reads TGTGCCAGCAGTGTAAATTGGGTCTCGACACCCTACTCCTACGAGCAGTACTTC.

CDR3 sequence (DNA): TGTGCCAGCAGCGTAGGGGGGGGATCCCAAGAGACCCAGTACTTC. Its protein is CASSVGGGSQETQYF. This chain uses TRBV9 with TRBJ2-5, with 7 bases identical to TRBD2. V shed 0 bases and J 1 base; nucleotides not matched to a gene: 3. Germline lookup yields CDR1 SGDLS and CDR2 YYNGEE. The CDR3 has 15 amino acids.

This chain uses TRBV5-1 with TRBJ2-3; 12 bases align to TRBD2. J lost 4 bases, V lost 0 bases, and 6 bases had no gene match. Germline lookup yields CDR1 SGHRS and CDR2 YFSETQ. The CDR3 consists of 17 residues. The CDR3 loop is CASSLASSGGASDTQYF. The CDR3, as DNA: TGCGCCAGCAGCTTGGCGTCTAGCGGGGGGGCCTCAGATACGCAGTATTTT.

This clonotype showed up just a few times. DNA of the CDR3: TGTGCCAGCAGCCGGTTAGGTCGTGGGGGTGGCAATCAGCCCCAGCATTTT. This translates into CASSRLGRGGGNQPQHF. The V and J genes are TRBV4-2 and TRBJ1-5; TRBD1 might be the D (5 bases). Germline CDR1 and CDR2: LGHNA and YNFKEQ. This CDR3 has 17 amino acids. V lost 4 bases and J lost 2, with 18 bases in between.

This clonotype was seen a handful of times. The rearrangement links TRBV5-1 to TRBJ2-7; D not certain. Trimming left V 2 bases short and J 7 bases short, with 25 bases between. CDR3 length: 17 amino acids. Germline V gene data show CDR1 as SGHRS and CDR2 as YFSETQ. The CDR3 region is CASSFISPGPSQGEQYF. In DNA, the CDR3 is TGCGCCAGCAGCTTTATTTCGCCGGGCCCCTCACAAGGGGAGCAGTACTTC. The full variable domain, with the rest looked up from reference TRBV5-1 and TRBJ2-7, is KAGVTQTPRYLIKTRGQQVTLSCSPISGHRSVSWYQQTPGQGLQFLFEYFSETQRNKGNFPGRFSGRQFSNSRSEMNVSTLELGDSALYLCASSFISPGPSQGEQYFGPGTRLTVT.

The J gene is TRBJ2-7, the V gene TRBV20-1; D ambiguous. Per the germline V gene, CDR1 is DFQATT and CDR2 is SNEGSKA (reference sequence). V was cut by 5 bases and J by 4 bases, with 15 bases left in between. The CDR3 has 13 amino acids. The CDR3 loop is CSAAPSASYEQYF. The CDR3 DNA is TGCAGTGCTGCCCCCTCGGCGTCTTACGAGCAGTACTTC.

The rearrangement uses TRBV10-3 and TRBJ1-3; TRBD1 might be the D (6 bases). This CDR3 is built from 13 residues. Trimming shortened V by 6 bases and J by 1 base, and 7 bases separated the two germline ends. The V gene's germline CDR1 is ENHRY and CDR2 SYGVKD. In DNA form, the CDR3 reads TGTGCCATCAGGACAGGTTCTGGAAACACCATATATTTT. It translates to CAIRTGSGNTIYF.

The chain has TRBV25-1 and TRBJ2-1; 11 bases map to TRBD2. The V gene's germline CDR1 is MGHDK and CDR2 SYGVNS. The CDR3 loop spans 16 amino acids. With 2 bases clipped from V and 3 bases from J, the junction kept 3 bases outside the gene matches. CDR3 loop: CASSEVGTSGYNEQFF. The CDR3 DNA follows: TGTGCCAGCAGTGAAGTTGGGACTAGCGGCTACAATGAGCAGTTCTTC.

The V and J genes are TRBV27 and TRBJ2-7; 11 bases match TRBD2. The CDR3 length is 19 residues. Germline V gene data show CDR1 as MNHEY and CDR2 as SMNVEV (reference sequence). The ends lost 3 bases at V and 7 bases at J; junction bases unmatched: 20. This CDR3 is CASSLATPKLAGALWEQYF. For the CDR3, the DNA is TGTGCCAGCAGTTTGGCTACTCCCAAACTAGCGGGAGCCTTGTGGGAGCAGTACTTC.

The chain employs TRBV9 and TRBJ2-1; D is ambiguous. CDR3 length: 14 residues. The germline gives CDR1 SGDLS, CDR2 YYNGEE. V shed 0 bases and J shed 4 bases, with 8 bases lying between them. As DNA, the CDR3 is TGTGCCAGCAGCGTAGGTGGGATGTACAATGAGCAGTTCTTC. It yields the protein CASSVGGMYNEQFF. The full variable domain, completed using reference TRBV9 and TRBJ2-1, is DSGVTQTPKHLITATGQRVTLRCSPRSGDLSVYWYQQSLDQGLQFLIQYYNGEERAKGNILERFSAQQFPDLHSELNLSSLELGDSALYFCASSVGGMYNEQFFGPGTRLTVL.

This clonotype has just a few counts. This chain joins TRBV5-1 and TRBJ2-6; TRBD2 agrees at 7 bases. This CDR3 has 19 residues. V was pared by 2 bases and J by 2 bases, with 13 bases of the junction left unmatched. CDR1 and CDR2 from the germline V gene are SGHRS and YFSETQ. The CDR3 bases are TGCGCCAGCAGCTTACGAGGTGGAGCGGGGTCTGCTGGGGCCAACGTCCTGACTTTC. This sequence encodes CASSLRGGAGSAGANVLTF.

V usage is TRBV4-2 and J usage is TRBJ1-3, with a weak D call TRBD1 (5 bases). The CDR3 totals 17 residues. CDR1 is LGHNA, CDR2 YNFKEQ, per germline. V gave up 0 bases and J gave up 1 base, with 13 bases separating them. CDR3 protein: CASSQDPGRASGNTIYF. In DNA, the CDR3 is TGTGCCAGCAGCCAAGACCCGGGCAGGGCGTCTGGAAACACCATATATTTT.